One sample yielded the 24 T cell receptor beta chains listed below, sequenced in a study of cytomegalovirus exposure and HLA in healthy donors. Profiling relied on immunoSEQ multiplex PCR, and the TCRdb table lists in-frame clones only, not all of them. The sample consists of 140,000 to 150,000 clones, roughly nine tenths of them appearing once. What was sequenced was PBMCs. The receptors derive from a man aged 18 to 30 in good health and CMV-seronegative.

CDR3 sequence reads: CAWRGQPNTEAFF. The CDR3 DNA follows: TGTGCCTGGAGGGGACAGCCGAACACTGAAGCTTTCTTT. This sequence joins TRBV30 and TRBJ1-1; 7 nucleotides line up with TRBD1. CDR3 size: 13 residues. The J segment lost 1 base and the V segment lost 3 bases, leaving 2 bases of the junction unmatched. Germline-derived CDR1 and CDR2 are GTSNPN and SVGIG (reference sequence).

The chain couples TRBV27 to TRBJ1-4, with 9 bases identical to TRBD1. Looked up from germline, CDR1 is MNHEY and CDR2 is SMNVEV (reference sequence). The CDR3 sequence is 13 residues long. V dropped 5 bases and J dropped 8; count of bases not matched to a gene: 3. CDR3 loop: CASSRTGDEKLFF. The CDR3 DNA sequence: TGTGCCAGCAGTAGGACAGGGGACGAAAAACTGTTTTTT.

V usage is TRBV27 and J usage is TRBJ2-1, with D maybe TRBD2 (5 bases). The V and J ends lost 3 bases and 6 bases respectively, with 9 bases between them. Per the germline V gene, CDR1 is MNHEY and CDR2 is SMNVEV (reference sequence). This CDR3 has 13 residues. The CDR3 sequence: CASSFAGINEQFF. In nucleotides, the CDR3 is TGTGCCAGCAGTTTTGCGGGCATCAATGAGCAGTTCTTC.

The chain combines TRBV4-1 with TRBJ1-1, with D possibly matching TRBD1 (6 bases). The CDR3 contains 15 residues. V was trimmed by 6 bases and J by 6 bases, leaving 20 bases between them. The germline V gene encodes CDR1 MGHRA and CDR2 YSYEKL. DNA for the CDR3: TGCGCCAGCAGGACTCCTGGACAGCGTGAGGCTGAAGCTTTCTTT. This translates into CASRTPGQREAEAFF.

V usage is TRBV18 and J usage is TRBJ2-7; maybe TRBD1 (6 bases). Germline CDR1 is KGHSH and CDR2 is LQKENI. Trimming took off 4 bases at V and 3 bases at J, with 16 bases between the two ends. The CDR3 sequence is 15 residues long. CDR3 DNA sequence: TGTGCCAGCTCACGAACAGGGATACCCAACTACGAGCAGTACTTC. Encoded protein: CASSRTGIPNYEQYF.

The chain employs TRBV5-6 and TRBJ2-5, with 9 bases fitting TRBD1. V lost 2 bases, J lost 5 bases, and 13 bases stayed unmatched. Germline lookup yields CDR1 SGHDT and CDR2 YYEEEE. The CDR3 is 17 residues long. The CDR3 sequence: CASSLNVGTGTLETQYF. CDR3 nucleotide sequence: TGTGCCAGCAGCTTAAATGTTGGGACAGGGACTTTGGAGACCCAGTACTTC.

V gene TRBV11-2 combines with J gene TRBJ2-1; the match to TRBD2 covers 8 bases. CDR3 size: 14 residues. The ends lost 2 bases at V and 12 bases at J; junction bases unmatched: 9. Germline-derived CDR1 and CDR2 are SGHAT and FQNNGV. The CDR3: CASSLRSGSSGQFF. The DNA of the CDR3 is TGTGCCAGCAGCTTAAGGAGCGGGAGTAGTGGGCAGTTCTTC.

The chain recombines TRBV27 with TRBJ2-5; 14 bases map to TRBD2. With 4 bases clipped from V and 6 bases from J, the junction kept 4 bases outside the gene matches. The CDR3 is made up of 15 amino acids. Germline V gene data show CDR1 as MNHEY and CDR2 as SMNVEV (reference sequence). DNA of the CDR3: TGTGCCAGCAGTTCGGGGACTAGCGGGAGAAAGACCCAGTACTTC. It encodes CASSSGTSGRKTQYF.

The V call is TRBV11-2, the J call TRBJ1-4; D possibly corresponds to TRBD1 (6 bases). Per the germline V gene, CDR1 is SGHAT and CDR2 is FQNNGV. The V end lost 2 bases, the J end lost 8 bases, and 9 bases lay between the germline ends. This CDR3 is 13 amino acids long. The CDR3 DNA sequence: TGTGCCAGCAGCTTACCAGGGGAGGAAAAACTGTTTTTT. Amino acids: CASSLPGEEKLFF.

In this sample, this clone turned up once. The rearrangement links TRBV7-2 to TRBJ2-7, with 8 bases lining up with TRBD1. V was clipped by 3 bases and J by 6 bases; unmatched bases: 7. The CDR3 extends over 14 amino acids. Germline lookup yields CDR1 SGHTA and CDR2 FQGNSA. DNA of the CDR3: TGTGCCAGCAGCTTCGGGACAGGATCTGGCGAGCAGTACTTC. This gives the protein CASSFGTGSGEQYF.

CDR3 amino acids: CASSQSNRGDNYGYTF. In DNA, the CDR3 is TGTGCCAGCAGCCAATCTAACAGGGGAGACAACTATGGCTACACCTTC. V gene TRBV7-6 combines with J gene TRBJ1-2; 7 bases agree with TRBD1. With V trimmed by 5 bases and J by 2 bases, 11 bases remained unmatched. Looked up from germline, CDR1 is SGHVS and CDR2 is FNYEAQ. This CDR3 is 16 amino acids long.

CDR3 protein: CSVGSDRGFTDEQFF. For the CDR3, the DNA is TGCAGCGTTGGGAGTGACAGGGGCTTTACCGATGAGCAGTTCTTC. The rearrangement uses TRBV29-1 and TRBJ2-1; 8 positions agree with TRBD1. The CDR3 is 15 amino acids. Per the germline V gene, CDR1 is SQVTM and CDR2 is ANQGSEA. Trimming at V came to 4 bases and at J to 8 bases, leaving 13 bases not matched to a gene.

The rearrangement joins TRBV10-2 to TRBJ1-3, with D tentatively TRBD1 (6 bases). Germline V lookup: CDR1 WSHSY, CDR2 SAAADI. Trimming left V 1 base short and J 4 bases short, with 8 bases between. This CDR3 spans 14 amino acids. The CDR3: CASSEYRAGNTIYF. CDR3 sequence (DNA): TGCGCCAGCAGTGAGTACAGGGCCGGAAACACCATATATTTT.

This chain joins TRBV5-1 and TRBJ2-1; the match to TRBD1 covers 7 bases. J lost 6 bases, V lost 0 bases, and 18 bases had no gene match. Per germline, CDR1 SGHRS and CDR2 YFSETQ. The CDR3 totals 19 residues. CDR3 bases: TGCGCCAGCAGCTTGGGGGCGACAGGGCCCCCAAAAAAACTCAATGAGCAGTTCTTC. Its protein product is CASSLGATGPPKKLNEQFF. The complete variable domain, with remaining parts taken from reference TRBV5-1 and TRBJ2-1, reads KAGVTQTPRYLIKTRGQQVTLSCSPISGHRSVSWYQQTPGQGLQFLFEYFSETQRNKGNFPGRFSGRQFSNSRSEMNVSTLELGDSALYLCASSLGATGPPKKLNEQFFGPGTRLTVL.

The chain recombines TRBV12-5 with TRBJ2-4, with 8 bases that match TRBD1. This CDR3 comprises 15 residues. Germline V gene data show CDR1 as LGHNT and CDR2 as FRNRAP. V was clipped by 1 base and J by 6 bases; unmatched bases: 5. The CDR3 here is CASGLGQGQGNIQYF. Written as DNA, the CDR3 is TGTGCTAGTGGTTTGGGACAGGGGCAGGGAAACATTCAGTACTTC.

The rearrangement uses TRBV2 and TRBJ1-2, with 8 bases matching TRBD1. Germline lookup yields CDR1 SNHLY and CDR2 FYNNEI. The CDR3 is made up of 16 amino acids. V lost 6 bases to trimming and J lost 2 bases; unmatched junction nucleotides: 11. CDR3 sequence reads: CASSRDRNKTNYGYTF. The CDR3 DNA follows: TGTGCCAGCAGCAGGGACAGGAATAAAACCAACTATGGCTACACCTTC.

The chain is built from TRBV11-1 and TRBJ2-1, with D maybe TRBD2 (5 bases). CDR1 and CDR2 (germline): SGHAT, FQDESV (reference sequence). V was pared by 2 bases and J by 7 bases, with 15 bases between. The CDR3 consists of 15 residues. CDR3: CASSLSLARRNEQFF. CDR3 sequence (DNA): TGTGCCAGCAGCTTATCCCTAGCAAGGAGGAATGAGCAGTTCTTC.

V gene TRBV19 combines with J gene TRBJ1-2; 9 bases line up with TRBD1. The V segment lost 7 bases and the J segment 8 bases; nucleotides outside the gene matches: 8. CDR1 LNHDA and CDR2 SQIVND come from the germline V gene (reference sequence). CDR3 length: 13 residues. CDR3 protein: CASNGQGMRGYTF. The CDR3 DNA sequence: TGTGCCAGTAACGGACAGGGGATGCGGGGCTACACCTTC.

The chain is built from TRBV9 and TRBJ2-2; 11 bases agree with TRBD2. CDR1 is SGDLS, CDR2 YYNGEE, per germline. The junction had 5 bases not matched to a gene; V was cut back by 4 bases and J by 6 bases. CDR3 length equals 15 residues. The CDR3 is CASSFSGGASGELFF. The CDR3 DNA reads as TGTGCCAGCAGCTTTAGCGGGGGGGCCTCCGGGGAGCTGTTTTTT.

The chain uses TRBV6-1 and TRBJ1-2; D might be TRBD1 (6 bases). This CDR3 region has 18 residues. V gave up 4 bases and J gave up 5 bases, with 26 bases separating them. The germline V gene has CDR1 MNHNS and CDR2 SASEGT. CDR3 coding DNA: TGTGCCAGCAGTGGTCCACCCCTAGGGACACGCGACGGTTATGGCTACACCTTC. It encodes CASSGPPLGTRDGYGYTF.

This clone occurred once. CDR3 sequence (DNA): TGTGCCAGCAGCATTAGTTCCGGGGTTGGAGGGCTGCAGTTCTTC. It codes for CASSISSGVGGLQFF. The rearrangement links TRBV9 to TRBJ2-1; D might be TRBD2 (6 bases). In germline, CDR1 is SGDLS, CDR2 YYNGEE. The CDR3 spans 15 residues. V dropped 4 bases and J dropped 12 bases, with 23 bases sitting between them.

This clone was picked up a small number of times. V is TRBV5-4 and J is TRBJ1-2, with D tentatively TRBD1 (6 bases). This CDR3 contains 15 residues. Germline loops: CDR1 SGHNT, CDR2 YYREEE (reference sequence). V was cut by 5 bases and J by 4 bases, with 18 bases left in between. The CDR3 spells CASSSGYRDPYGYTF. The CDR3 bases are TGTGCCAGCAGTTCGGGATACAGGGATCCCTATGGCTACACCTTC. Filled out from reference TRBV5-4 and TRBJ1-2, the complete variable domain reads ETGVTQSPTHLIKTRGQQVTLRCSSQSGHNTVSWYQQALGQGPQFIFQYYREEENGRGNFPPRFSGLQFPNYSSELNVNALELDDSALYLCASSSGYRDPYGYTFGSGTRLTVV.

This rearrangement joins TRBV6-1 to TRBJ2-5; the D gene is possibly TRBD2 (6 bases). V shed 2 bases and J shed 5 bases, with 18 bases lying between them. The germline CDR1 and CDR2 sequences are MNHNS and SASEGT. The CDR3 has 16 amino acids. The CDR3 DNA reads as TGTGCCAGCAGTGAAAATGACCGGAGGGCCCGGGAGACCCAGTACTTC. Amino acids: CASSENDRRARETQYF.

This chain links TRBV11-2 with TRBJ1-5; 12 bases map to TRBD1. CDR3 length equals 15 residues. Trimming at V came to 4 bases and at J to 7 bases, leaving 5 bases not matched to a gene. CDR1 and CDR2 from the germline V gene are SGHAT and FQNNGV. The DNA of the CDR3 is TGTGCCAGCAGCTCGGGACAGGGGGCGAGACAGCCCCAGCATTTT. The encoded protein is CASSSGQGARQPQHF.